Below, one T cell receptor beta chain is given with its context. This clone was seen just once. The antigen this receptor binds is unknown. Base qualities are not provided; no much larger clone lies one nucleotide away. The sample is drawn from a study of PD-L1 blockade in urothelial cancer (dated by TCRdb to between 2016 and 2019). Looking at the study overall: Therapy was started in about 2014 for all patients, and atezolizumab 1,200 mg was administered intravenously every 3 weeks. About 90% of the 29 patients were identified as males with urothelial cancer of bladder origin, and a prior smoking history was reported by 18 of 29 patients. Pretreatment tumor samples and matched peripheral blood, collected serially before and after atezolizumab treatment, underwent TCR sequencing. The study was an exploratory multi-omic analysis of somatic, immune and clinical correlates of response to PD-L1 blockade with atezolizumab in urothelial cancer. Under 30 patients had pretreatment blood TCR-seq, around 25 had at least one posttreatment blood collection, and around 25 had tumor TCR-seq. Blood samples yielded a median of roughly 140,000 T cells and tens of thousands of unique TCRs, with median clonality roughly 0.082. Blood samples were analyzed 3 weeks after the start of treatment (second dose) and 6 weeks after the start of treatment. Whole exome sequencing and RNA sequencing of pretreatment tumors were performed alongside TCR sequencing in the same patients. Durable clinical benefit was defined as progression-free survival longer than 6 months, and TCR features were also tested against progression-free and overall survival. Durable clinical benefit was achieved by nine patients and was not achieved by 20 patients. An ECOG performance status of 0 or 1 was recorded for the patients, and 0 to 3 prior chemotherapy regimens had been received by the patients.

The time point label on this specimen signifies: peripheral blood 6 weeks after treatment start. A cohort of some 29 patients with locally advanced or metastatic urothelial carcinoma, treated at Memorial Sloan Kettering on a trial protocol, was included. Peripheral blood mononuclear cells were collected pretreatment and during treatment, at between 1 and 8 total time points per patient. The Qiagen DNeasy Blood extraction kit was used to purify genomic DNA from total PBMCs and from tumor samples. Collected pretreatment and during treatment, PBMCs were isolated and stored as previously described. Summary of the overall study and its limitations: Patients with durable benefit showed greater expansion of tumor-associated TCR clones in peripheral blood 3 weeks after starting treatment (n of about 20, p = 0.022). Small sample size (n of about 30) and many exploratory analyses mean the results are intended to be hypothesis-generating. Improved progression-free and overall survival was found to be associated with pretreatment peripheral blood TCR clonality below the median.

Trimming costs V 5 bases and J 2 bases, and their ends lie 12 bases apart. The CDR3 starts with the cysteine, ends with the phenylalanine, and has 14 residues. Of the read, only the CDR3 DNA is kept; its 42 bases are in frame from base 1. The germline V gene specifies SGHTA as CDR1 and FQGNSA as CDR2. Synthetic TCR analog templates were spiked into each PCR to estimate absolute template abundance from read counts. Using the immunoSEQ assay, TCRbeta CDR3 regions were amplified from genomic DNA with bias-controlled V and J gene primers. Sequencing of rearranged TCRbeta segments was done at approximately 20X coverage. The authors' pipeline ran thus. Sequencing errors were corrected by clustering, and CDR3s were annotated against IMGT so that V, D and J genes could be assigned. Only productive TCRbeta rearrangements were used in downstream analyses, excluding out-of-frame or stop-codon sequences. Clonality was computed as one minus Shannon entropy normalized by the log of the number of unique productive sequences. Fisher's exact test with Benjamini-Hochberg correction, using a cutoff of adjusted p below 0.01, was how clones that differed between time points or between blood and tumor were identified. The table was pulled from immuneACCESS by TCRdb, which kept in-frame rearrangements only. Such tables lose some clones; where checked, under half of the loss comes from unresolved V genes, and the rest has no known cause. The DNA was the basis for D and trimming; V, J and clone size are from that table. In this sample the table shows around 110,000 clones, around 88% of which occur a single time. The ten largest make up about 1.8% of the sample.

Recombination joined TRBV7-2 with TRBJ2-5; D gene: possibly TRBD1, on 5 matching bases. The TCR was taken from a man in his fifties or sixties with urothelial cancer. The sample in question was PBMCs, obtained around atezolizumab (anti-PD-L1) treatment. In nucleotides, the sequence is TGTGCCAGCAGCAAAGGGGTAATGCAAGAGACCCAGTACTTC. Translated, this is CASSKGVMQETQYF.